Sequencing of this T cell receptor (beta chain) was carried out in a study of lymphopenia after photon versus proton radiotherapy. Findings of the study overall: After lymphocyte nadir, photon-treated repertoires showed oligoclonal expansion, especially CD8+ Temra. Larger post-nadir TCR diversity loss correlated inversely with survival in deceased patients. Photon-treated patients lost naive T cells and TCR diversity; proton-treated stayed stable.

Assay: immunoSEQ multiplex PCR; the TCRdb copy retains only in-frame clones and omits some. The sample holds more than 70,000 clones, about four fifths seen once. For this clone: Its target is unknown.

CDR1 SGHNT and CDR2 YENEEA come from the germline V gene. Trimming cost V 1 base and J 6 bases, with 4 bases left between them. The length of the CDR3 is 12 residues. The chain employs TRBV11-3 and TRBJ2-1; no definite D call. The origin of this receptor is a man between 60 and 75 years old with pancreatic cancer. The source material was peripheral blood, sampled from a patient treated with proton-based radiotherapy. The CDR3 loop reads CASSLVSNEQFF. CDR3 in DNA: TGTGCCAGCAGCTTAGTAAGCAATGAGCAGTTCTTC.